Here is one TCR beta chain with its context. The entry originates in a study of blood T cell repertoires in COVID-19. As for the study in general: The analysed material was cDNA or gDNA that came from T cells, B-cell-depleted T cells, or PBMCs.

Study processing details: Researchers report that nucleated cell counts were estimated from reference gene primer amplification. The data were produced by immunoSEQ multiplex PCR, yet TCRdb's version contains in-frame clones alone and is incomplete. V, J and clone size were drawn from that table, and D and trimming were deduced from the DNA. The table has approximately 65,000 clones, approximately 78% seen once. V shed 5 bases and J 5 bases; nucleotides not matched to a gene: 11. The CDR3 loop spans 17 amino acids. The germline V gene encodes CDR1 SGHTA and CDR2 FQGNSA. Self-reported history from a screening survey and questionnaire set each donor's cohort.

This chain uses TRBV7-2 with TRBJ2-3, with 12 bases that match TRBD2. The clonotype originates from a middle-aged woman with acute COVID-19. Sequencing was done on a sample of PBMCs or T cells enriched from blood (not recorded which). Here the CDR3 reads CASSPGASGGAIDTQYF. The CDR3 DNA reads TGTGCCAGCAGCCCCGGGGCTAGCGGGGGGGCGATAGATACGCAGTATTTT.